This TCR beta chain is from a study of T cells in narcolepsy. Study-level information: Patients with NT1 or NT2 and healthy control donors were enrolled.

There are 16 residues in the CDR3. Libraries were prepared by immunoSEQ multiplex PCR; TCRdb keeps only in-frame clonotypes and omits some of them. The data contain about 40,000 clones, 88% of them singletons. The table lists this clone with a few counts. Its cognate antigen is unknown. Study-wide findings and caveats: Autoreactive HCRT-specific and TRIB2-specific clonotypes were marked in same-patient CSF-versus-blood CD4+ comparisons. No autoreactive T cell clone sequences appeared in some memory CD4+ repertoires. Healthy controls reportedly lacked the autoreactive clonotypes serially found in patients' blood.

Sequencing was done on a sample of CD45RA- memory CD4+ T cells from PBMCs. This TCR was recovered from a human donor with narcolepsy. The genes are TRBV21-1 and TRBJ2-2; TRBD2, the table's D call, lacks a check against the DNA. TRBV21-1 is flagged as a pseudogene. DNA for the CDR3: TGTGCCATACAATGCGGCCTCAAAATTTACACCGGGGAGCTGTTTTTT. This sequence encodes CAIQCGLKIYTGELFF.